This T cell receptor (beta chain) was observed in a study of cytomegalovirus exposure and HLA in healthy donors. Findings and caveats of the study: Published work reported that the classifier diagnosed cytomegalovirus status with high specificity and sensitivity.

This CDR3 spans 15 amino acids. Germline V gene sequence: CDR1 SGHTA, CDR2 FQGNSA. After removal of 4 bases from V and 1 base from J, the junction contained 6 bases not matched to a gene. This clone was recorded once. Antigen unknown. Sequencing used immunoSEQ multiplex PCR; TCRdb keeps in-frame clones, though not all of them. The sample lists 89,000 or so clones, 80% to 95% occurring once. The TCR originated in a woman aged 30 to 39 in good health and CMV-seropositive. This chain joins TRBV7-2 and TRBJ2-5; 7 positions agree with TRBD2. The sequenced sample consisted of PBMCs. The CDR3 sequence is CASSSSGTTQETQYF. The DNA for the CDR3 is TGTGCCAGCAGCTCCTCAGGGACTACCCAAGAGACCCAGTACTTC.